This is a list of T cell receptor beta chains from one sample in a study of PD-1 blockade in mismatch repair-deficient tumors. TCRdb keeps only in-frame clones here, not all; method: immunoSEQ multiplex PCR. The data show under 150,000 clones, 88% seen once. The sequenced sample was peripheral blood, obtained approximately 73 weeks after starting pembrolizumab. These receptors all stem from an adult with mismatch repair-deficient cancer. Both conserved end residues are part of each CDR3. D genes are given only for firm matches. Part of the rows lack a size; the others show once, few, many or a class for expanded clones.

cdr3_aa cdr3_nt v_call clone_size d_call j_call
CSVEVFKEGVRTGSGDTQYF TGCAGCGTTGAAGTTTTTAAGGAGGGGGTCAGGACAGGGTCTGGAGATACGCAGTATTTT TRBV29-1 . TRBD1 TRBJ2-3
CASRQGIHPSTEAFF TGTGCCAGCCGACAGGGTATTCACCCAAGTACTGAAGCTTTCTTT TRBV19 . TRBD1 TRBJ1-1
CASSQSLAAGELFF TGTGCCAGCAGCCAATCACTAGCGGCCGGGGAGCTGTTTTTT TRBV11-3 . TRBD2 TRBJ2-2
CASSLYGYEQYF TGTGCCAGCAGCTTATACGGCTACGAGCAGTACTTC TRBV11-2 . . TRBJ2-7
CASRSDGASTDTQYF TGTGCCAGCAGATCTGACGGTGCTAGCACAGATACGCAGTATTTT TRBV6-6 . . TRBJ2-3
CASSLGFNEQYF TGTGCCAGCAGCTTAGGCTTTAACGAGCAGTACTTC TRBV7-9 . . TRBJ2-7
CASSSVFNEQFF TGTGCCAGCAGCTCAGTCTTCAATGAGCAGTTCTTC TRBV7-9 . . TRBJ2-1
CASSELTGSGRPGSGANVLTF TGTGCCAGCAGCGAACTGACAGGTTCAGGGCGGCCCGGGTCTGGGGCCAACGTCCTGACTTTC TRBV9 . . TRBJ2-6
CASRPDSTYEQYF TGTGCCAGCAGACCGGACAGTACCTACGAGCAGTACTTC TRBV28 . . TRBJ2-7
CASSLGHSQETQYF TGTGCCAGCAGCTTGGGTCACAGCCAAGAGACCCAGTACTTC TRBV11-2 . . TRBJ2-5
CASSEQGGTDTQYF TGTGCCAGTTCCGAACAGGGCGGCACAGATACGCAGTATTTT TRBV19 . . TRBJ2-3
CASSVVVTGGRGEQYF TGTGCCAGCAGTGTCGTCGTGACAGGGGGAAGAGGGGAGCAGTACTTC TRBV6-1 . TRBD1 TRBJ2-7
CATQDRAYEQYF TGTGCCACCCAGGACAGGGCCTACGAGCAGTACTTC TRBV10-3 . TRBD1 TRBJ2-7
CASSNRGTRRIPNQPQHF TGTGCCAGCAGCAATCGTGGGACACGTCGTATCCCCAATCAGCCCCAGCATTTT TRBV21-1 . . TRBJ1-5
CAWRGWDSDTGELFF TGTGCCTGGAGGGGATGGGACAGCGACACCGGGGAGCTGTTTTTT TRBV30 . TRBD1 TRBJ2-2
CASSFSGRGGNEQFF TGTGCCAGCAGCTTTAGCGGGAGAGGGGGGAATGAGCAGTTCTTC TRBV9 . TRBD2 TRBJ2-1
CASSYRDTGELFF TGTGCCAGCAGTTACAGGGACACCGGGGAGCTGTTTTTT TRBV6-6 . . TRBJ2-2
CASSFSPDYEQYF TGTGCCAGCAGCTTTTCACCAGACTACGAGCAGTACTTC TRBV11-3 . . TRBJ2-7
CASSFAYSPGELFF TGTGCCAGCAGCTTCGCCTATTCCCCCGGGGAGCTGTTTTTT TRBV11-2 . . TRBJ2-2
CASSNYPSGVRSTGELFF TGCGCCAGCAGCAATTACCCTAGCGGGGTCAGGAGCACCGGGGAGCTGTTTTTT TRBV5-1 . TRBD2 TRBJ2-2
CASSLAGGTYEQYF TGTGCCAGCAGCTTAGCGGGAGGGACCTACGAGCAGTACTTC TRBV7-2 . TRBD2 TRBJ2-7
CASSEAGSSYEQYF TGTGCCAGCAGTGAAGCTGGCAGCTCCTACGAGCAGTACTTC TRBV6-1 . . TRBJ2-7
CAWCHRDRGFYEQYF TGTGCCTGGTGTCACCGGGACCGAGGATTCTACGAGCAGTACTTC TRBV30 many . TRBJ2-7
CASSGSYNEQFF TGCGCCAGCAGCGGCTCCTACAATGAGCAGTTCTTC TRBV5-1 . . TRBJ2-1